This is a list of T cell receptor beta chains from one sample in a study of cytomegalovirus exposure and HLA in healthy donors. TCRdb's copy holds only in-frame clones and misses some; the assay was immunoSEQ multiplex PCR. The data show roughly 180,000 clones, just over 75% seen once. The sample was PBMCs. Receptor source: a man aged 18 to 35 in good health and CMV-seronegative. Each CDR3 is given with its conserved first and last residue. Each record gives: clone size, V gene, D gene, J gene, CDR3 DNA, CDR3 protein. The D gene is left open where the match is weak. Size is omitted from some rows. Given values are once, few, many or a class for expanded clones.

.	TRBV11-2	TRBD2	TRBJ2-1	TGTGCCAGCAGCCGTAGCGGGGGGGAATACAATGAGCAGTTCTTC	CASSRSGGEYNEQFF
.	TRBV2	TRBD2	TRBJ2-5	TGTGCCAGCAGGTCGACTAGCGGGGCAGAGACCCAGTACTTC	CASRSTSGAETQYF
.	TRBV5-1	TRBD2	TRBJ2-3	TGCGCCAGCAGCCGCCCCGGGACTAGCGGGGTTAGCACAGATACGCAGTATTTT	CASSRPGTSGVSTDTQYF
.	TRBV11-3	TRBD1	TRBJ2-5	TGTGCCAGCAGCTTAGTAGGGACAGCAGGGTATGGTGAGACCCAGTACTTC	CASSLVGTAGYGETQYF
few	TRBV5-1	.	TRBJ1-6	TGCGCCAGCAGCTCTTTTCAGGGTGAGGATAATTCACCCCTCCACTTT	CASSSFQGEDNSPLHF
.	TRBV7-9	TRBD2	TRBJ2-7	TGTGCCAGCAGCTTAGTAGGTGTTGTGCGGGGGGCCTACGAGCAGTACTTC	CASSLVGVVRGAYEQYF
.	TRBV30	.	TRBJ2-2	TGTGCCTGGAGTGAGGACTACCCGAACACCGGGGAGCTGTTTTTT	CAWSEDYPNTGELFF
few	TRBV11-3	TRBD2	TRBJ2-3	TGTGCCAGCAGCTTAGTAGCGGGAGGGTCCTCAGATACGCAGTATTTT	CASSLVAGGSSDTQYF
.	TRBV7-9	.	TRBJ1-5	TGTGCCAGCAGCTTAGACGGGTATCAGCCCCAGCATTTT	CASSLDGYQPQHF
.	TRBV7-6	TRBD2	TRBJ2-7	TGTGCCAGCAGCTTACGACTAGCGGGGGTTTACGAGCAGTACTTC	CASSLRLAGVYEQYF
.	TRBV18	.	TRBJ1-1	TGTGCCAGCTCACCACCGCACACAGCTTACACTGAAGCTTTCTTT	CASSPPHTAYTEAFF
.	TRBV4-3	TRBD2	TRBJ2-7	TGCGCCAGCAGCCAAGATGCGGGGGGTTACGAGCAGTACTTC	CASSQDAGGYEQYF
.	TRBV6-1	TRBD2	TRBJ2-1	TGTGCCAGCAGTGTCCCTAGCGGGACCTACAATGAGCAGTTCTTC	CASSVPSGTYNEQFF
.	TRBV30	TRBD2	TRBJ2-1	TGTGCCTGGGGTAGCGGGAGCAATGAGCAGTTCTTC	CAWGSGSNEQFF
.	TRBV19	.	TRBJ2-5	TGTGCCAGTAGTCCCCAGGTGGGCCAAGAGACCCAGTACTTC	CASSPQVGQETQYF
.	TRBV7-9	TRBD1	TRBJ2-7	TGTGCCAGCAGCGGAAAGGGACAGAGTATCCTGTGCTTC	CASSGKGQSILCF
once	TRBV19	.	TRBJ2-3	TGTGCCAGTAGTTCTCGCACAGATACGCAGTATTTT	CASSSRTDTQYF
.	TRBV19	.	TRBJ2-5	TGTGCCACGGGGGTCGAAGAGACCCAGTACTTC	CATGVEETQYF
.	TRBV5-1	.	TRBJ1-4	TGCGCCAGCAGCTTGGGTCAGTTTAATGAAAAACTGTTTTTT	CASSLGQFNEKLFF
few	TRBV4-3	.	TRBJ1-5	TGCGCCAGCAGCCAAGTAGAGGGAGATCAGCCCCAGCATTTT	CASSQVEGDQPQHF
.	TRBV5-6	TRBD1	TRBJ1-1	TGTGCCAGCAGCTGGGACAGGTTACATGAAGCTTTCTTT	CASSWDRLHEAFF
.	TRBV6-5	.	TRBJ1-1	TGTGCCAGCAGTTACTCGGGGAGTACTGAAGCTTTCTTT	CASSYSGSTEAFF
.	TRBV2	TRBD1	TRBJ2-2	TGTGCCAGCAGTGGGACAGGGGGGGGGACCGGGGAGCTGTTTTTT	CASSGTGGGTGELFF
.	TRBV27	.	TRBJ1-2	TGTGCCAGCAGTTTGGGAGAACACTATGGCTACACCTTC	CASSLGEHYGYTF
.	TRBV7-9	.	TRBJ1-2	TGTTCCAGCAGCGCCTACAGGGCAGCTCCTGGCTACACCTTC	CSSSAYRAAPGYTF
.	TRBV7-2	.	TRBJ2-1	TGTGCCAGCAGCTTCGGGGAGCGACAGTTCTTC	CASSFGERQFF
.	TRBV7-2	.	TRBJ1-6	TGTGCCAGCAGCCCCACAGGGCGGAATTCACCCCTCCACTTT	CASSPTGRNSPLHF
.	TRBV9	TRBD1	TRBJ1-4	TGTGCCAGCAGCCCCCGGACAGGGGGTATGGGAACTAATGAAAAACTGTTTTTT	CASSPRTGGMGTNEKLFF
.	TRBV6-5	TRBD1	TRBJ1-2	TGTGCCAGCAGTCAACAGGGGATTCTATTACATGGCTACACCTTC	CASSQQGILLHGYTF
.	TRBV4-2	.	TRBJ2-2	TGTGCCAGCAGCCAGAGAGGGCCTGGGACCGGGGAGCTGTTTTTT	CASSQRGPGTGELFF
few	TRBV19	.	TRBJ1-1	TGTGCCAGTAGGGAACAGGTGGTGAACACTGAAGCTTTCTTT	CASREQVVNTEAFF
few	TRBV5-4	TRBD2	TRBJ2-1	TGTGCCAGCAGATCCGGACTAGCGGGAGACAATGAGCAGTTCTTC	CASRSGLAGDNEQFF
.	TRBV9	.	TRBJ2-2	TGTGCCAGCAGCGTCTTAAAGGAGCGGGTAAACACCGGGGAGCTGTTTTTT	CASSVLKERVNTGELFF
.	TRBV30	.	TRBJ2-7	TGTGCCTGGAGTGTACTTGGGCCCACCTACGAGCAGTACTTC	CAWSVLGPTYEQYF
.	TRBV19	.	TRBJ2-7	TGTGCCAGTAGTCAACCCGGGACAAACTACGAGCAGTACTTC	CASSQPGTNYEQYF
.	TRBV5-1	.	TRBJ2-5	TGCGCCAGCAGCATCCAGGGGCAGGGCTACCAAGAGACCCAGTACTTC	CASSIQGQGYQETQYF
.	TRBV7-9	TRBD2	TRBJ2-3	TGTGCCAGCAGCTTAGGGGTCGGTGGAGCGGGGGGTACATCAGATACGCAGTATTTT	CASSLGVGGAGGTSDTQYF
.	TRBV7-9	TRBD1	TRBJ1-2	TGTGCCAGCAGCTCGGGACAGGGATGGTATGGCTACACCTTC	CASSSGQGWYGYTF
.	TRBV4-2	TRBD1	TRBJ1-4	TGTGCCAGCAGCCAAACCGGGACAGGGGGTGAAAAACTGTTTTTT	CASSQTGTGGEKLFF
.	TRBV13	.	TRBJ1-2	TGTGCCAGCAGGTCTTTAAGACAGGCGAAAGGCTACACCTTC	CASRSLRQAKGYTF
.	TRBV7-2	TRBD2	TRBJ2-4	TGTGCCAGCAGCTTAGAGCGGGGCTCGGGCATTCAGTACTTC	CASSLERGSGIQYF
.	TRBV6-5	TRBD1	TRBJ2-7	TGTGCCAGCAGTCGAGGACAGGGACCCTACGAGCAGTACTTC	CASSRGQGPYEQYF
.	TRBV6-5	TRBD1	TRBJ2-3	TGTGCCAGCAGTTACTCGAACAGGGGTGGCCCAGATACGCAGTATTTT	CASSYSNRGGPDTQYF
.	TRBV6-5	TRBD1	TRBJ2-1	TGTGCCAGCAAGGGGGACAGCGTGAACAATGAGCAGTTCTTC	CASKGDSVNNEQFF
.	TRBV6-5	.	TRBJ2-1	TGTGCCAGCAGTTATGGCGGGAGCACAGGGAATGAGCAGTTCTTC	CASSYGGSTGNEQFF
.	TRBV4-1	TRBD1	TRBJ2-5	TGCGCCAGCAGCCAACTCAGACAGGGGGCAGGAGAGACCCAGTACTTC	CASSQLRQGAGETQYF
.	TRBV29-1	.	TRBJ2-1	TGCAGCTCCAAGGCGGATATAAATGAGCAGTTCTTC	CSSKADINEQFF
.	TRBV4-2	TRBD2	TRBJ2-1	TGTGCCAGCAGCCTGAGGGGCCTAGCGGGAGACAGGTCCTACAATGAGCAGTTCTTC	CASSLRGLAGDRSYNEQFF
once	TRBV7-9	TRBD2	TRBJ2-3	TGTGCCAGCAGCAACCCGGGACTAGCGGGGGGCGGGGATACGCAGTATTTT	CASSNPGLAGGGDTQYF
.	TRBV5-1	TRBD1	TRBJ1-1	TGCGCCAGCGGCCCACAGGGGTTGACTGAAGCTTTCTTT	CASGPQGLTEAFF
.	TRBV6-5	.	TRBJ2-1	TGTGCCAGCAGTTACGTGAGGGGGAGCTCCTACAATGAGCAGTTCTTC	CASSYVRGSSYNEQFF
.	TRBV7-2	TRBD2	TRBJ2-2	TGTGCCAGCAGCTCGACTAGCGGGAGAGGCACCGGGGAGCTGTTTTTT	CASSSTSGRGTGELFF
few	TRBV19	.	TRBJ1-1	TGTGCCAGCAAGGACAGATTGAACACTGAAGCTTTCTTT	CASKDRLNTEAFF
.	TRBV7-6	.	TRBJ1-1	TGTGCCACCTGGGAAGGGGTCCCTGGCCGAACTGAAGCTTTCTTT	CATWEGVPGRTEAFF